The 10 T cell receptor beta chains listed next were all sequenced from one sample in a study of identical twins. In TCRdb, the 5' RACE reads were re-called with MiXCR into one record per CDR3 protein. This sample has hundreds of thousands of distinct CDR3 sequences, with 18% found just once. These data are also associated with another study on T cells expressing NK-cell markers.

Sample: PBMCs. These receptor sequences come from a woman aged 18-29 years in good health.

The J gene is TRBJ2-2, the V gene TRBV7-9, with no clear D. CDR1 and CDR2 (germline): SEHNR, FQNEAQ (reference sequence). The CDR3 covers 15 residues. Deletions cut 5 bases from V and 5 bases from J, with 15 bases between. CDR3 sequence: CASSPLGRSTGELFF. The CDR3 DNA is TGTGCCAGCAGCCCTCTAGGCAGATCAACCGGGGAGCTGTTTTTT.

This clonotype has only a few counts. J is TRBJ1-1 and V is TRBV6-1; 9 bases fit TRBD1. Germline assignment: CDR1 MNHNS and CDR2 SASEGT. V lost 6 bases, J lost 5 bases, and 10 bases stayed unmatched. The CDR3 covers 15 residues. The CDR3 is CASRTTTGGGTEAFF. As DNA, the CDR3 is TGTGCCAGCAGAACCACCACAGGGGGCGGTACTGAAGCTTTCTTT.

The V gene is TRBV20-1, the J gene TRBJ2-7, with D tentatively TRBD2 (5 bases). CDR1 is DFQATT, CDR2 SNEGSKA, per germline (reference sequence). V shed 3 bases and J shed 1 base, with 13 bases lying between them. The CDR3 runs to 14 residues. The CDR3 DNA is TGCAGTGCTAGCGGAGGATTACCATCCTACGAGCAGTACTTC. This sequence encodes CSASGGLPSYEQYF.

The V call is TRBV20-1, the J call TRBJ2-7; no definite D call. In germline, CDR1 is DFQATT, CDR2 SNEGSKA (reference sequence). This CDR3 is built from 12 residues. Trimming removed 4 bases at V and 7 bases at J, with 14 bases between. DNA for the CDR3: TGCAGTGCTATTAAAAGGGTCGGGGAGCAGTACTTC. It specifies CSAIKRVGEQYF.

This chain connects TRBV7-7 to TRBJ2-1; D ambiguous. Trimming took 5 bases from V and 7 from J, leaving 15 bases between them. In germline, CDR1 is SSHAT, CDR2 FNYEAQ (reference sequence). The CDR3 totals 14 residues. CDR3 sequence: CASSPATTENEQFF. CDR3 in DNA: TGTGCCAGCAGCCCAGCCACGACGGAGAATGAGCAGTTCTTC.

CDR3 in amino acids: CSAPGIYTEAFF. For the CDR3, the DNA is TGCAGTGCTCCAGGGATTTACACTGAAGCTTTCTTT. The chain recombines TRBV20-1 with TRBJ1-1, with D perhaps TRBD1 (5 bases). Germline CDR1 is DFQATT and CDR2 is SNEGSKA (reference sequence). The length of the CDR3 is 12 residues. Trimming pared 5 bases from V and 3 bases from J, leaving 10 bases between.

V usage is TRBV6-4 and J usage is TRBJ2-1; 7 nucleotides match TRBD1. Germline assignment: CDR1 MRHNA and CDR2 SNTAGT. After removal of 0 bases from V and 6 bases from J, the junction contained 5 bases not matched to a gene. The CDR3 contains 15 residues. CDR3 in DNA: TGTGCCAGCAGTGACTCGGGACAGACCCTCAATGAGCAGTTCTTC. It translates to CASSDSGQTLNEQFF.

Ten or more counts support this clonotype. CDR3 sequence (DNA): TGTGCCAGCAGTTTTTTGGTGAGCTCCTACAATGAGCAGTTCTTC. This codes for CASSFLVSSYNEQFF. The chain employs TRBV12-3 or TRBV12-4 and TRBJ2-1; D ambiguous. The CDR3 runs to 15 residues. The germline V and J ends were trimmed by 3 bases and 0 bases, with 9 bases remaining between them.

The chain combines TRBV4-3 with TRBJ2-2, with no clear D. CDR1 and CDR2 (germline): LGHNA, YSLEER. V dropped 1 base and J dropped 6 bases, with 15 bases sitting between them. The CDR3 runs 16 residues. CDR3 nucleotides: TGCGCCAGCAGCCAAGTGGGTGGCAACATCCCCGGGGAGCTGTTTTTT. It codes for CASSQVGGNIPGELFF.

This chain joins TRBV30 and TRBJ2-3, with 7 nucleotides matching TRBD2. CDR3 length: 13 amino acids. Germline CDR1 reads GTSNPN; CDR2 reads SVGIG (reference sequence). The V gene end was trimmed by 0 bases and the J gene end by 3 bases; junction bases not matched to a gene: 0. The CDR3 loop is CAWSVGGTDTQYF. The CDR3 bases are TGTGCCTGGAGTGTGGGGGGGACAGATACGCAGTATTTT.